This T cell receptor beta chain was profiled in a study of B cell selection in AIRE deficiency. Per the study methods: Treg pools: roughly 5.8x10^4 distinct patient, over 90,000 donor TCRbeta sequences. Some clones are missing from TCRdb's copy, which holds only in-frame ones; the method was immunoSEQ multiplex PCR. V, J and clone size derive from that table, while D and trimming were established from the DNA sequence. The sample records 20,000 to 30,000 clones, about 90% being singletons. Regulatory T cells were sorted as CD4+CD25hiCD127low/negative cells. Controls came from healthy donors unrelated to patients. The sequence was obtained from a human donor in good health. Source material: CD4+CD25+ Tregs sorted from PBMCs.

CDR3 amino acids: CASSPPGRGNQPQHF. In nucleotides, the CDR3 is TGTGCCAGCTCACCACCGGGCAGGGGCAATCAGCCCCAGCATTTT. The rearrangement links TRBV18 to TRBJ1-5; D is possibly TRBD1 (5 bases). This CDR3 is 15 amino acids long. V lost 0 bases to trimming and J lost 2 bases, with 8 bases between them. The V gene's germline CDR1 is KGHSH and CDR2 LQKENI.